Each of the 8 T cell receptor beta chains below was sequenced from the same sample in a study of T cell changes during pregnancy in multiple sclerosis. Sequenced by immunoSEQ multiplex PCR; TCRdb stores in-frame clones only, minus some. In the table there are tens of thousands of clones, 90% to 95% of which are singletons. The source material was CD4+ T cells from peripheral blood mononuclear cells, sampled in the second trimester of pregnancy. Receptor source: a female donor with multiple sclerosis, enrolled in a pregnancy study.

The J gene is TRBJ2-3, the V gene TRBV18, with TRBD2 identical over 11 bases. CDR1 is KGHSH, CDR2 LQKENI, per germline. The ends lost 0 bases at V and 6 bases at J; junction bases unmatched: 8. This CDR3 is built from 17 residues. CDR3 coding DNA: TGTGCCAGCTCACCACCGGCTAGCGGGGGGCCCTCGGATACGCAGTATTTT. This encodes CASSPPASGGPSDTQYF.

This sequence joins TRBV9 and TRBJ2-5, with TRBD2 matching over 7 bases. V shed 0 bases and J 4 bases; nucleotides not matched to a gene: 18. This CDR3 comprises 19 residues. Germline assignment: CDR1 SGDLS and CDR2 YYNGEE. The CDR3 here is CASSVDPAGYEREGETQYF. The CDR3 DNA reads TGTGCCAGCAGCGTAGATCCAGCGGGATACGAACGGGAAGGAGAGACCCAGTACTTC.

This clone showed up just once. The chain has TRBV5-1 and TRBJ1-6, with TRBD1 matching 8 bases. This CDR3 is built from 14 residues. Trimming cost V 3 bases and J 7 bases; bases outside gene matches: 3. Germline V gene data show CDR1 as SGHRS and CDR2 as YFSETQ. The CDR3 reads CASSWGQENSPLHF. Written as DNA, the CDR3 is TGCGCCAGCAGCTGGGGACAGGAAAATTCACCCCTCCACTTT. Using reference TRBV5-1 and TRBJ1-6 for the parts outside the CDR3, the full variable domain is KAGVTQTPRYLIKTRGQQVTLSCSPISGHRSVSWYQQTPGQGLQFLFEYFSETQRNKGNFPGRFSGRQFSNSRSEMNVSTLELGDSALYLCASSWGQENSPLHFGNGTRLTVT.

The V call is TRBV30, the J call TRBJ2-6; 8 positions match TRBD1. The CDR3 loop spans 20 amino acids. Germline V gives CDR1 GTSNPN, CDR2 SVGIG (reference sequence). J gave up 0 bases and V 0 bases, and 13 bases lay outside the gene matches. CDR3 in DNA: TGTGCCTGGAGTGTAGGGGGCCCAGGGGGCAGTAGCTCTGGGGCCAACGTCCTGACTTTC. Its protein is CAWSVGGPGGSSSGANVLTF.

This rearrangement joins TRBV19 to TRBJ1-3; D unclear. CDR1 is LNHDA, CDR2 SQIVND, per germline (reference sequence). The CDR3 sequence is 14 residues long. CDR3 residues: CATKDAEYRNTIYF. In DNA form, the CDR3 reads TGTGCTACAAAAGACGCGGAGTATAGGAACACCATATATTTT.

The rearrangement uses TRBV7-2 and TRBJ1-4, with TRBD1 as a possible D gene (5 bases). V lost 1 base to trimming and J lost 7 bases, with 13 bases between them. The CDR3 spans 15 residues. CDR1 SGHTA and CDR2 FQGNSA come from the germline V gene. The DNA of the CDR3 is TGTGCCAGCAGCTTAGACGGGGGGGGAGGTGAAAAACTGTTTTTT. It specifies CASSLDGGGGEKLFF. The variable domain in full, with the rest retrieved from reference TRBV7-2 and TRBJ1-4, is GAGVSQSPSNKVTEKGKDVELRCDPISGHTALYWYRQSLGQGLEFLIYFQGNSAPDKSGLPSDRFSAERTGGSVSTLTIQRTQQEDSAVYLCASSLDGGGGEKLFFGSGTQLSVL.

The count of this clone is one. The rearrangement links TRBV7-2 to TRBJ2-7, with D perhaps TRBD2 (5 bases). CDR3 length: 16 amino acids. Looked up from germline, CDR1 is SGHTA and CDR2 is FQGNSA. Trimming took off 0 bases at V and 0 bases at J, with 12 bases between the two ends. CDR3 DNA: TGTGCCAGCAGCTTAGCGGGCGGGCCGAGCTCCTACGAGCAGTACTTC. This sequence encodes CASSLAGGPSSYEQYF.

The rearrangement uses TRBV30 and TRBJ2-7; TRBD1 aligns across 9 bases. The J segment lost 6 bases and the V segment lost 3 bases, leaving 9 bases of the junction unmatched. Germline CDR1 GTSNPN, CDR2 SVGIG (reference sequence). The CDR3 has 14 residues. The CDR3 sequence is CAWSRDRALPEQYF. CDR3 nucleotides: TGTGCCTGGAGCCGGGACAGGGCTCTCCCCGAGCAGTACTTC.